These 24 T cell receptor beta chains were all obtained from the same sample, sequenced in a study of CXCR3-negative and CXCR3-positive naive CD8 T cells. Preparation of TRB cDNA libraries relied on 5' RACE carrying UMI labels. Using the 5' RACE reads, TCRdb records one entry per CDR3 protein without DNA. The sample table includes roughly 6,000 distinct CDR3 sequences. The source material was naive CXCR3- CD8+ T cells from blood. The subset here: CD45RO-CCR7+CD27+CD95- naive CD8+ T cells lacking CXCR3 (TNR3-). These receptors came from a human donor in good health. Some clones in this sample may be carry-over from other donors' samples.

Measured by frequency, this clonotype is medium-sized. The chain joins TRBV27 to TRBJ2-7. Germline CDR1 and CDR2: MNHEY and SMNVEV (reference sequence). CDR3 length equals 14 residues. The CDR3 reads CASSLTGTPYEQYF.

This CDR3 reads CASSPSYSYEQYF. The V gene is TRBV19, the J gene TRBJ2-7. Germline CDR1 and CDR2: LNHDA and SQIVND (reference sequence). This CDR3 contains 13 residues.

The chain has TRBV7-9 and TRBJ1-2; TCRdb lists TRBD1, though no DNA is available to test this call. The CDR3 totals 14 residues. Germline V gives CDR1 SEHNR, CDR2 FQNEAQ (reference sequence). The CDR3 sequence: CASSPQTGYNGYTF.

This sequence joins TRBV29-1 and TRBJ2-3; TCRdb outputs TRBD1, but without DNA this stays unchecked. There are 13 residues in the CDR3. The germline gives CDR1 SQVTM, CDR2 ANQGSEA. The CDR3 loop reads CSVRSGNTDTQYF.

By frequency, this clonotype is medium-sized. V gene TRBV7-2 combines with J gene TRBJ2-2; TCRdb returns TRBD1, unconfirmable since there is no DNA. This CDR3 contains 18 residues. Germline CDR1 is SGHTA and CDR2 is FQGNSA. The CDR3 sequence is CASSSQFMSDRDTGELFF.

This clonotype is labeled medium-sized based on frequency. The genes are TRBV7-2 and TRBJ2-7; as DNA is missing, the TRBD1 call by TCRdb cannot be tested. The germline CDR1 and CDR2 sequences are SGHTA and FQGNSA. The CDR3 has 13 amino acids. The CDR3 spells CASSRGFGYEQYF.

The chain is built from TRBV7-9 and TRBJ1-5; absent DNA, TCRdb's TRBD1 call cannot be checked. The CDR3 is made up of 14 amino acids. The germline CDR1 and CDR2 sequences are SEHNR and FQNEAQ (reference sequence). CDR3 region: CASSRRGDNQPQHF.

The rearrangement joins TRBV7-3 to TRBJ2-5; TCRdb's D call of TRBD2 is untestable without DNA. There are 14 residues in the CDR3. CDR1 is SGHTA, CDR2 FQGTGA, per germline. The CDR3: CASQTGLAGETQYF.

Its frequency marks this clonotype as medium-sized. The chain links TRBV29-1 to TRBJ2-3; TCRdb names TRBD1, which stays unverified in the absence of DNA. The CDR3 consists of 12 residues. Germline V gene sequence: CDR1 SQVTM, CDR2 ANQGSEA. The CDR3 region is CSVVGPGDTQYF.

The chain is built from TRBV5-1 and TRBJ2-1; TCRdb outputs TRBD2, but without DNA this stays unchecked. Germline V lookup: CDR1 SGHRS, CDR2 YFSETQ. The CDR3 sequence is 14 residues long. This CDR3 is CASSLTSGHNEQFF.

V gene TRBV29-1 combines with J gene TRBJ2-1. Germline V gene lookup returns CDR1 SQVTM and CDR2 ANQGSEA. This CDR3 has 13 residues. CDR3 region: CSVAGGSYNEQFF.

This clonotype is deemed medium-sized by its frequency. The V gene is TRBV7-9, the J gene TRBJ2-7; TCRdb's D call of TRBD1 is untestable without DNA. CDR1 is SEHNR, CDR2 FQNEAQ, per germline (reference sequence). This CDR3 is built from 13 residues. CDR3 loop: CASSPRDRDEQYF.

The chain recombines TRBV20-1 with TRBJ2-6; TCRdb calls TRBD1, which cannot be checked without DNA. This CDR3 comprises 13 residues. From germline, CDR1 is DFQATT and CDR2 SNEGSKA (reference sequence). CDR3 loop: CSAAGRGANVLTF.

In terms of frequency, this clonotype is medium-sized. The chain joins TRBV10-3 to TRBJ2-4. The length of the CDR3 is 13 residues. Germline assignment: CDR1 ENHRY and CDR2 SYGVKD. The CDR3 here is CAISDKVKNIQYF.

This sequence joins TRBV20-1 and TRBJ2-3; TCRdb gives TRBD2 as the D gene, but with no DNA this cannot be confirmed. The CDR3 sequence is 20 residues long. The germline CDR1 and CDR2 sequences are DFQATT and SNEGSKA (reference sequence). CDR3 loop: CSARDLGLAGSEDYTDTQYF.

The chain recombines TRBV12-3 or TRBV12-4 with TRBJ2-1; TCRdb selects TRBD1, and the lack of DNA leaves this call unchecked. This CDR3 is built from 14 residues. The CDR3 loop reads CASSSGTGQDEQFF.

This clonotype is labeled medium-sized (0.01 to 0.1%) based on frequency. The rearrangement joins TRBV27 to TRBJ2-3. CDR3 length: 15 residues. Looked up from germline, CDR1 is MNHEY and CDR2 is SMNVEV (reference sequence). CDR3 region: CASRHVQFGTDTQYF.

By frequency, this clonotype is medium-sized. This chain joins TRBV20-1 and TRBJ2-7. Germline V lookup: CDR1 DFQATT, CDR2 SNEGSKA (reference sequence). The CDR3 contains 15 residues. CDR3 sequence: CSATPTGGGSYEQYF.

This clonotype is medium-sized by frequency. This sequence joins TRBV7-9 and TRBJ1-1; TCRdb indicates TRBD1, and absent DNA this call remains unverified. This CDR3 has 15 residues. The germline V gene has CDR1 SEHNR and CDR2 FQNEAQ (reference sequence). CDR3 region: CASSFPQDRGPEAFF.

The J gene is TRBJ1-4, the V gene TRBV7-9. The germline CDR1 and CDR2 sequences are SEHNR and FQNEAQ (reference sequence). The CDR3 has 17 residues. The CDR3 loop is CASSTHDFRGRSAKLFF.

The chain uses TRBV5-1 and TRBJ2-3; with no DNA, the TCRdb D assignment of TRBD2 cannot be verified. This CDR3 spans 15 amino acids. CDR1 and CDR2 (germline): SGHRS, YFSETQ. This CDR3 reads CASSLEYSRGDTQYF.

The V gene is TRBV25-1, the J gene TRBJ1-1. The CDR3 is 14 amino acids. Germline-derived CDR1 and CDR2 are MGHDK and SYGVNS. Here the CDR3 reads CASSDWQSRGEAFF.

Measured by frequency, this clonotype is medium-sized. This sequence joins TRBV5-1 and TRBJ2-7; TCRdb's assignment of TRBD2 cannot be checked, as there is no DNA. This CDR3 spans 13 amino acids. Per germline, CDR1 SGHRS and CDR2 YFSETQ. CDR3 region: CASSFGTADEQYF.

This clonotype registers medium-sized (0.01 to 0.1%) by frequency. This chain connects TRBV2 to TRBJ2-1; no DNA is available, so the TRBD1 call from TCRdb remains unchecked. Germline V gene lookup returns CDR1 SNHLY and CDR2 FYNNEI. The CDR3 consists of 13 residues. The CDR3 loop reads CASIRQEYNEQFF.